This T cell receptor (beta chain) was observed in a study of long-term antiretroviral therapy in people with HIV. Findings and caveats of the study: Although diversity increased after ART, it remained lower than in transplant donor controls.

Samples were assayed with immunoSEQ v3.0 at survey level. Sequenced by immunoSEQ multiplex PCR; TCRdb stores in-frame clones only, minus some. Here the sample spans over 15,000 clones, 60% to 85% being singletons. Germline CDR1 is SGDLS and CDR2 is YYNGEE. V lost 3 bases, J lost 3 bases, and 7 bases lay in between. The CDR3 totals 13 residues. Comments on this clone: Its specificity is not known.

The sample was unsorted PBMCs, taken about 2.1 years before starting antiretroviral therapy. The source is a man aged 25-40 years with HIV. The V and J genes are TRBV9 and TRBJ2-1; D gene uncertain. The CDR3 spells CASSADNYNEQFF. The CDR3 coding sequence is TGTGCCAGCAGCGCCGACAACTACAATGAGCAGTTCTTC.